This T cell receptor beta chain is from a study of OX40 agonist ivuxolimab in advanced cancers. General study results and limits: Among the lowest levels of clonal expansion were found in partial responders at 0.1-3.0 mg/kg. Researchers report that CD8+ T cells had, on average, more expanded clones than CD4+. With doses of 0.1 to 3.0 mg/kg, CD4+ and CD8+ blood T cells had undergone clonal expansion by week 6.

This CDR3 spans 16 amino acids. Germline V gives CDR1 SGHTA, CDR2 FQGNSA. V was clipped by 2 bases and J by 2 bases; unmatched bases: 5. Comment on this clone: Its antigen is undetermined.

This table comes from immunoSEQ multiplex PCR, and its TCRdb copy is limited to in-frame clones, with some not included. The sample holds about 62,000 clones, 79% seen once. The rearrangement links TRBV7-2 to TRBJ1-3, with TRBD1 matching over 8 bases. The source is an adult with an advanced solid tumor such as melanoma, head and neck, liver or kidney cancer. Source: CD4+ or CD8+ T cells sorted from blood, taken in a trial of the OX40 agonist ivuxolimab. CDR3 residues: CASSLISGQAGNTIYF. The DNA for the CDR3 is TGTGCCAGCAGCTTAATTTCGGGACAGGCTGGAAACACCATATATTTT.